What follows are 5 T cell receptor beta chains derived from one specimen sequenced in a study of regulatory and conventional T cells in RAG deficiency. Genomic DNA came from blood conventional CD4+ T cells gated CD25-low CD127-high. Assay used: immunoSEQ multiplex PCR; TCRdb lists only in-frame clones, some missing. The sample gives 20,000 to 25,000 clones, 95% to 97% of which show up once; about 1.2% is in the top ten. The same sample was also used in a study of regulatory T cells. In that study: Primers: 52 TRBV forward and 13 TRBJ reverse.

The sequenced sample consisted of CD25- CD4+ T cells sorted from blood. All receptors come from a human donor in good health.

V gene TRBV4-1 combines with J gene TRBJ1-1, with TRBD1 matching over 7 bases. V lost 3 bases, J lost 1 base, and 2 bases stayed unmatched. In germline, CDR1 is MGHRA, CDR2 YSYEKL. CDR3 length equals 14 residues. The CDR3 is CASSHRQGNTEAFF. CDR3 DNA: TGCGCCAGCAGCCATAGACAGGGGAACACTGAAGCTTTCTTT.

The rearrangement links TRBV19 to TRBJ1-2, with D possibly TRBD1 on 6 matching bases. The germline CDR1 and CDR2 sequences are LNHDA and SQIVND (reference sequence). V lost 2 bases and J lost 4, with 11 bases in between. The CDR3 is 14 residues long. CDR3 in amino acids: CASSIFQGTYGYTF. For the CDR3, the DNA is TGTGCCAGTAGTATATTTCAGGGGACCTATGGCTACACCTTC.

The chain employs TRBV7-9 and TRBJ2-7; 8 bases map to TRBD1. The V segment lost 1 base and the J segment 7 bases; nucleotides outside the gene matches: 6. Germline-derived CDR1 and CDR2 are SEHNR and FQNEAQ (reference sequence). This CDR3 is 14 amino acids long. DNA for the CDR3: TGTGCCAGCAGCTTAGGCGGACAGGGTGGAGAGCAGTACTTC. Residues: CASSLGGQGGEQYF.

This chain connects TRBV6-5 to TRBJ2-7; D call uncertain. The ends were cut back, 0 bases at V and 2 bases at J, with 8 bases in the middle. From germline, CDR1 is MNHEY and CDR2 SVGAGI. This CDR3 has 14 residues. CDR3 bases: TGTGCCAGCAGTTACTCGGGCAGAGCCTACGAGCAGTACTTC. Amino acids: CASSYSGRAYEQYF.

The V gene is TRBV28, the J gene TRBJ1-5; no definite D call. Germline values: CDR1 MDHEN, CDR2 SYDVKM. CDR3 length: 13 residues. The germline V and J ends were trimmed by 8 bases and 1 base, with 9 bases remaining between them. DNA of the CDR3: TGTGCCAGCGCCACAAAGAGCAATCAGCCCCAGCATTTT. Amino acid sequence: CASATKSNQPQHF.